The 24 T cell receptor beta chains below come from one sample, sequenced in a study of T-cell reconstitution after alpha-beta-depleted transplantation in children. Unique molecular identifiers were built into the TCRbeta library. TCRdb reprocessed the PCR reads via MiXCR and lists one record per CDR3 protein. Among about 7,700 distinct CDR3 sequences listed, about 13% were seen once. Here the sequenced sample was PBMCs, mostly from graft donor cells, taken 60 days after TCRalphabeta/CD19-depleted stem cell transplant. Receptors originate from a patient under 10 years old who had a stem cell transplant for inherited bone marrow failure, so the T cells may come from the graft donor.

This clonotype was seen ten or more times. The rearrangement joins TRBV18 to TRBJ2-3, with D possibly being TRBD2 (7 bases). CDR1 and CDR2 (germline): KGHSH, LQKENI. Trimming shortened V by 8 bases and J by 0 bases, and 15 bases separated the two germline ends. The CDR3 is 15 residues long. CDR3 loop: CASGGGRGSTDTQYF. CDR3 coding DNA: TGTGCCAGCGGGGGGGGCCGGGGAAGCACAGATACGCAGTATTTT.

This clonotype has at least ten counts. The CDR3 sequence is CSVEEGRASSYNEQFF. The CDR3 bases are TGCAGCGTTGAAGAGGGCAGGGCCAGCTCCTACAATGAGCAGTTCTTC. The chain joins TRBV29-1 to TRBJ2-1, with D maybe TRBD1 (5 bases). CDR3 length: 16 residues. Per germline, CDR1 SQVTM and CDR2 ANQGSEA. V was shortened by 0 bases and J by 0 bases, with 12 bases between the two germline ends.

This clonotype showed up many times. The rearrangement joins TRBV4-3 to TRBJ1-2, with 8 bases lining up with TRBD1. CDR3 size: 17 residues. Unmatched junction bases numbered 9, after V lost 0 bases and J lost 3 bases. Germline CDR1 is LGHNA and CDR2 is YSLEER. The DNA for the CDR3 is TGCGCCAGCAGCCAAGATCGAGGACAGGGAGGGGACTATGGCTACACCTTC. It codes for CASSQDRGQGGDYGYTF.

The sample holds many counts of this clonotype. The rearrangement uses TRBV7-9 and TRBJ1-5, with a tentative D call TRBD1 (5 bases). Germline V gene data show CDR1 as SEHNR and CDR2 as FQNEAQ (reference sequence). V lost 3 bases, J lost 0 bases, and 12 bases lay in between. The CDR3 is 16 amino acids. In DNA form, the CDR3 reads TGTGCCAGCAGCTTTCACCAGGGTCTTAGCAATCAGCCCCAGCATTTT. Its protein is CASSFHQGLSNQPQHF. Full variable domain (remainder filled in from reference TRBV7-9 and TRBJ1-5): DTGVSQNPRHKITKRGQNVTFRCDPISEHNRLYWYRQTLGQGPEFLTYFQNEAQLEKSRLLSDRFSAERPKGSFSTLEIQRTEQGDSAMYLCASSFHQGLSNQPQHFGDGTRLSIL.

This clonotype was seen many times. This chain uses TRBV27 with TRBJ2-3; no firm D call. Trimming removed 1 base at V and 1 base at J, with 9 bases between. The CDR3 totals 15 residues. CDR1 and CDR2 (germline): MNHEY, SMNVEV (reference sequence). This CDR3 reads CASSLYVARTDTQYF. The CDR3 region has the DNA TGTGCCAGCAGTTTATACGTAGCCCGCACAGATACGCAGTATTTT.

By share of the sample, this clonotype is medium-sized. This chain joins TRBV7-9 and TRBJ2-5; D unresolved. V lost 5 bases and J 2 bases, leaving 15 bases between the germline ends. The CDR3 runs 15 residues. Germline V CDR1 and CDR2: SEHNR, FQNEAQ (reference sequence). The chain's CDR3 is CASSPRTGYQETQYF. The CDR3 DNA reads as TGTGCCAGCAGCCCCCGGACCGGTTATCAAGAGACCCAGTACTTC.

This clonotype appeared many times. The CDR3 DNA follows: TGTGCCAGCAGCCTACTAGAGACCCAGTACTTC. Protein sequence: CASSLLETQYF. The chain couples TRBV3-1 to TRBJ2-5; D not resolved. The CDR3 totals 11 residues. V was shortened by 4 bases and J by 4 bases, with 4 bases between the two germline ends. CDR1 LGHDT and CDR2 YNNKEL come from the germline V gene (reference sequence).

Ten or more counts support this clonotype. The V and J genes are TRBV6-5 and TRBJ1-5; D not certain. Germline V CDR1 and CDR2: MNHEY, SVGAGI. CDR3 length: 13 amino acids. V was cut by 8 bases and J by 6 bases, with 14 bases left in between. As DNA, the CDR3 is TGTGCCAGCGGGGAGACCGTCCGTCAGCCCCAGCATTTT. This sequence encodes CASGETVRQPQHF.

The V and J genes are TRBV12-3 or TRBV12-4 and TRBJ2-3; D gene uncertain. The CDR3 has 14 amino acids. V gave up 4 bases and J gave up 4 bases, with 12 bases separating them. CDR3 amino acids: CASSSRARADTQYF. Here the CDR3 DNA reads TGTGCCAGCAGTTCCCGCGCTAGGGCAGATACGCAGTATTTT.

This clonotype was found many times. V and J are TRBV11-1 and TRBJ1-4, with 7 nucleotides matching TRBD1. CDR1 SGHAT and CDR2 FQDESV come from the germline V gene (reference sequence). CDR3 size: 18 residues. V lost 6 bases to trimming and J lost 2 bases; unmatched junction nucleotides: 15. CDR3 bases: TGTGCCAGCAGGCCCATTGGGACAGTTCGTCGCACTAATGAAAAACTGTTTTTT. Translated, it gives CASRPIGTVRRTNEKLFF.

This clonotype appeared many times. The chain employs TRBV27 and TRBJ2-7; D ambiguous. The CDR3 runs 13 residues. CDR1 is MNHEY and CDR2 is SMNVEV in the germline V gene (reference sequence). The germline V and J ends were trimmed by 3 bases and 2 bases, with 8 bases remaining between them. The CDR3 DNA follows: TGTGCCAGCAGTTTTATGGCGGCCTACGAGCAGTACTTC. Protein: CASSFMAAYEQYF.

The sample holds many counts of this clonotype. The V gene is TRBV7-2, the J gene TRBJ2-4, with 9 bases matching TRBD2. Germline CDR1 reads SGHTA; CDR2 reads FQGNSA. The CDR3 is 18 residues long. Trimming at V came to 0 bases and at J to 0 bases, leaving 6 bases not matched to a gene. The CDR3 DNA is TGTGCCAGCAGCTTAGCAGCGGGGGGAACTTTAGCCAAAAACATTCAGTACTTC. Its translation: CASSLAAGGTLAKNIQYF. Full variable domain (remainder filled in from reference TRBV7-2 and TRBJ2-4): GAGVSQSPSNKVTEKGKDVELRCDPISGHTALYWYRQSLGQGLEFLIYFQGNSAPDKSGLPSDRFSAERTGGSVSTLTIQRTQQEDSAVYLCASSLAAGGTLAKNIQYFGAGTRLSVL.

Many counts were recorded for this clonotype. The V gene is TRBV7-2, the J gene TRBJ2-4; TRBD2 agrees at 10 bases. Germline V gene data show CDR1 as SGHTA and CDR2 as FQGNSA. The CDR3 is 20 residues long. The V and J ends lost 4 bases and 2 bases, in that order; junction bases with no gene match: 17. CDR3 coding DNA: TGTGCCAGCAGCTCCCCCTCGTGGAGCGGGAGGGCCTCAACCAAAAACATTCAGTACTTC. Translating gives CASSSPSWSGRASTKNIQYF.

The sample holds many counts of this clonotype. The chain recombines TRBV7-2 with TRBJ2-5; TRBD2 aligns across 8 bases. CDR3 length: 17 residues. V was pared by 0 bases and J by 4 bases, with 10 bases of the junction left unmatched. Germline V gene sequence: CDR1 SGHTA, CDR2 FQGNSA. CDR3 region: CASSLARGSGVGETQYF. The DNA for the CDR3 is TGTGCCAGCAGCTTAGCGCGGGGTAGCGGGGTGGGAGAGACCCAGTACTTC.

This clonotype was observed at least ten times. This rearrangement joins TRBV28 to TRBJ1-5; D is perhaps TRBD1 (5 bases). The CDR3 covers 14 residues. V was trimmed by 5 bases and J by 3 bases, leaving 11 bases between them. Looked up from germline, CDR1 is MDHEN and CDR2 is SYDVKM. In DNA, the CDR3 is TGTGCCAGCAGTCCTTGGGGGTTCAATCAGCCCCAGCATTTT. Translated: CASSPWGFNQPQHF.

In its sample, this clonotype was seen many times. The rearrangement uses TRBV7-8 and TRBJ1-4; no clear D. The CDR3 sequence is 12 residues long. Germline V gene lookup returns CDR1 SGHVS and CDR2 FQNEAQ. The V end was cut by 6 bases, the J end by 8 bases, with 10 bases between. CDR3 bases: TGTGCCAGCAGTGTAGCTGGGGAAAAACTGTTTTTT. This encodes CASSVAGEKLFF.

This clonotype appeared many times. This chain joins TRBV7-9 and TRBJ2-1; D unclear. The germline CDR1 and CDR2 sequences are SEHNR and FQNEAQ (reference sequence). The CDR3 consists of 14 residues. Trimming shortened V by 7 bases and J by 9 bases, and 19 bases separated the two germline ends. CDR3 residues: CASTTWVQYGEQFF. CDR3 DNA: TGTGCCAGCACCACATGGGTACAGTATGGTGAGCAGTTCTTC.

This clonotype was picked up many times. The CDR3 nucleotides read TGTGCCATCACAAGGACAGGGGGCCTATTGAACACTGAAGCTTTCTTT. Translated, it gives CAITRTGGLLNTEAFF. This chain uses TRBV10-3 with TRBJ1-1, with 11 bases lining up with TRBD1. This CDR3 contains 16 residues. CDR1 is ENHRY and CDR2 is SYGVKD in the germline V gene. The V and J ends lost 7 bases and 0 bases, in that order; junction bases with no gene match: 7.

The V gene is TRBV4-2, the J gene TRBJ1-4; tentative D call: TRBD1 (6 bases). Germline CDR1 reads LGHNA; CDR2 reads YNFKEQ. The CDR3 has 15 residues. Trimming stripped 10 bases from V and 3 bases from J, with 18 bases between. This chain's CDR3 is CAMGPRQAPNEKLFF. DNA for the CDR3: TGTGCCATGGGCCCGAGACAGGCTCCTAATGAAAAACTGTTTTTT.

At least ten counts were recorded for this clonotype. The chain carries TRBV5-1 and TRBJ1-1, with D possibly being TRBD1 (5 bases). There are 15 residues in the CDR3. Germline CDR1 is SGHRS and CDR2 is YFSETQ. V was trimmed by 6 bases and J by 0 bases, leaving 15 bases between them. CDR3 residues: CASTFFGGMNTEAFF. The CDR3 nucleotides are TGCGCCAGCACCTTCTTCGGGGGGATGAACACTGAAGCTTTCTTT.

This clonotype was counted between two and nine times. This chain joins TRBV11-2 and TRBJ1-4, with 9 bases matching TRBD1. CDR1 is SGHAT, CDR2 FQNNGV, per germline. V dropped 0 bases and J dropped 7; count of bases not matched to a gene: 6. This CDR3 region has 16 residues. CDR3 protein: CASSLDLGQGGEKLFF. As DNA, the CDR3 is TGTGCCAGCAGCTTAGATCTGGGACAGGGAGGTGAAAAACTGTTTTTT.

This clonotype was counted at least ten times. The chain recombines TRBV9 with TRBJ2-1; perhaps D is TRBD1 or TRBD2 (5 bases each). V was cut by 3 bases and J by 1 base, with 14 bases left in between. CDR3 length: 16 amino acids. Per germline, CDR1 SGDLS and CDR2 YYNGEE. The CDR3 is CASSAGTRESYNEQFF. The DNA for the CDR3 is TGTGCCAGCAGCGCTGGGACCAGGGAGTCCTACAATGAGCAGTTCTTC.

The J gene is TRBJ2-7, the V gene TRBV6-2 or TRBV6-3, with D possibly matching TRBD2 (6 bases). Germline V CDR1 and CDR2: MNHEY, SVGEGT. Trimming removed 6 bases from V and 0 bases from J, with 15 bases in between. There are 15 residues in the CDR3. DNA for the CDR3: TGTGCCAGCAGCCCCCATCGCGGGAACTCCTACGAGCAGTACTTC. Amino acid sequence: CASSPHRGNSYEQYF.

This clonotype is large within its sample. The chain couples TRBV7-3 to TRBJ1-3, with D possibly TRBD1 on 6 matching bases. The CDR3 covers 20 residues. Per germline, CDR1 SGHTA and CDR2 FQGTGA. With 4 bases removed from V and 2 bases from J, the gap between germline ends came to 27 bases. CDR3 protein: CASSSERGGRTMQPGNTIYF. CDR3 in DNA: TGTGCCAGCAGCTCCGAGAGAGGGGGGCGAACAATGCAACCTGGAAACACCATATATTTT. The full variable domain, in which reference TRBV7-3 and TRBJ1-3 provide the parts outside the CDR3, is GAGVSQTPSNKVTEKGKYVELRCDPISGHTALYWYRQSLGQGPEFLIYFQGTGAADDSGLPNDRFFAVRPEGSVSTLKIQRTERGDSAVYLCASSSERGGRTMQPGNTIYFGEGSWLTVV.